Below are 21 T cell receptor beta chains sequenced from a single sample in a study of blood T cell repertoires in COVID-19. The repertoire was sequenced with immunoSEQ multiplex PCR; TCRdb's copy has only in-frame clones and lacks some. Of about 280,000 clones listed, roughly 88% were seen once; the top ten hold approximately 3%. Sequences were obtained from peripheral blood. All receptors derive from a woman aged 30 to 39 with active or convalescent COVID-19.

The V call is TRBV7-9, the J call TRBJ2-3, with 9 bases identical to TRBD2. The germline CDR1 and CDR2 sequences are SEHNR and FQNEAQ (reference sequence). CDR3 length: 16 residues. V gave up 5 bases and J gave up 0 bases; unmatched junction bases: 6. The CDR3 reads CASSHGTSLSTDTQYF. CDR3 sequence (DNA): TGTGCCAGCAGCCATGGGACTAGCCTCAGCACAGATACGCAGTATTTT.

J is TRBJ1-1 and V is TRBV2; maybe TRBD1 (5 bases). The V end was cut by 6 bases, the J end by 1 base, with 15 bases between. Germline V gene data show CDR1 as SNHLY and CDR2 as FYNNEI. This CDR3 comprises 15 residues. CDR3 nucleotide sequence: TGTGCCAGCAGGCGGGGGGGTAGGAGGAACACTGAAGCTTTCTTT. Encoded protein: CASRRGGRRNTEAFF.

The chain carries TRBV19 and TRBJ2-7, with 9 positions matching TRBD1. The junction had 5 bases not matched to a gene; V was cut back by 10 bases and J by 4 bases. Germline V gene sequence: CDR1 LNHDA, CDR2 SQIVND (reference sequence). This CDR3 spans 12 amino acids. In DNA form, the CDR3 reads TGTGCCACTCAACAGGGGGCTTACGAGCAGTACTTC. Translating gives CATQQGAYEQYF.

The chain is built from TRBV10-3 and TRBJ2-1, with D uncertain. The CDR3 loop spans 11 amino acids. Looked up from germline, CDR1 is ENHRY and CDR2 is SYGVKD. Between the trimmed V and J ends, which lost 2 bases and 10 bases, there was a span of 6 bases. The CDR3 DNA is TGTGCCATCAGTGAGCTCGGGGAGCAGTTCTTC. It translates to CAISELGEQFF.

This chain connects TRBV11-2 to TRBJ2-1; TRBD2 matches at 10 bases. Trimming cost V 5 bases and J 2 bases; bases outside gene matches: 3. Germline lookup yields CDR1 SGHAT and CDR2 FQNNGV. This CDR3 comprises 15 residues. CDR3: CASSEAGGTYNEQFF. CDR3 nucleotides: TGTGCCAGCAGCGAAGCGGGGGGGACCTACAATGAGCAGTTCTTC.

The CDR3 spells CASSDRQGLQETQYF. The CDR3 DNA sequence: TGTGCCAGCAGTGACCGACAGGGCCTCCAAGAGACCCAGTACTTC. The J gene is TRBJ2-5, the V gene TRBV2; 7 positions match TRBD1. Looked up from germline, CDR1 is SNHLY and CDR2 is FYNNEI. The CDR3 is 15 residues long. Trimming removed 3 bases from V and 1 base from J; junction bases left unmatched: 5. Full variable domain (rest looked up from reference TRBV2 and TRBJ2-5): EPEVTQTPSHQVTQMGQEVILRCVPISNHLYFYWYRQILGQKVEFLVSFYNNEISEKSEIFDDQFSVERPDGSNFTLKIRSTKLEDSAMYFCASSDRQGLQETQYFGPGTRLLVL.

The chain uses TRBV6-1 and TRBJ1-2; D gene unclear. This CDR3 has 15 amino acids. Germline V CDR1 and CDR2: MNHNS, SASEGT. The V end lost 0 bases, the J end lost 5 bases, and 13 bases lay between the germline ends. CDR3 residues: CASSEAEGGLYGYTF. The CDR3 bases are TGTGCCAGCAGTGAAGCCGAGGGAGGCCTTTATGGCTACACCTTC.

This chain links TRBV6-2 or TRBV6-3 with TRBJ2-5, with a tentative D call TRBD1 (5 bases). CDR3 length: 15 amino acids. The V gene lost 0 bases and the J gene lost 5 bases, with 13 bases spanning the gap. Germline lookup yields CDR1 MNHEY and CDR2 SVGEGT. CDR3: CASSYSGAQWETQYF. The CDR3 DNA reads TGTGCCAGCAGTTACTCAGGGGCGCAGTGGGAGACCCAGTACTTC.

CDR3 sequence (DNA): TGTGCCAGCAGCTTATCGGCGGGGGGGCCCTTCGAGCAGTACTTC. Its protein product is CASSLSAGGPFEQYF. The chain has TRBV7-6 and TRBJ2-7, with 9 positions matching TRBD2. Per the germline V gene, CDR1 is SGHVS and CDR2 is FNYEAQ. The CDR3 has 15 residues. J was trimmed by 6 bases and V by 2 bases; bases with no gene match: 8.

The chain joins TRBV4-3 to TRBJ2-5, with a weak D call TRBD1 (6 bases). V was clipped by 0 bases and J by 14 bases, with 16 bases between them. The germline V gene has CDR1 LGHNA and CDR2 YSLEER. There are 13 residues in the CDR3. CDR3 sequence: CASSQDGEGETYF. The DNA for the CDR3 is TGCGCCAGCAGCCAAGATGGAGAGGGGGAGACTTACTTC.

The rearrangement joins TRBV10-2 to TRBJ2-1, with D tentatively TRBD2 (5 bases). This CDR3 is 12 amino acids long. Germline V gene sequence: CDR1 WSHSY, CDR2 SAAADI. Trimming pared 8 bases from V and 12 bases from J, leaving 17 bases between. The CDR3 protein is CASGARRWSQFF. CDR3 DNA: TGCGCCAGCGGAGCGAGGAGGTGGTCGCAGTTCTTC.

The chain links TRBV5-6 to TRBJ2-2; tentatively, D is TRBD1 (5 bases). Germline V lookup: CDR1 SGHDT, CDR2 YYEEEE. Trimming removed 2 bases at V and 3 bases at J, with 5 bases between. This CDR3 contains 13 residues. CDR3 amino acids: CASSFRDTGELFF. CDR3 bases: TGTGCCAGCAGCTTCAGGGACACCGGGGAGCTGTTTTTT.

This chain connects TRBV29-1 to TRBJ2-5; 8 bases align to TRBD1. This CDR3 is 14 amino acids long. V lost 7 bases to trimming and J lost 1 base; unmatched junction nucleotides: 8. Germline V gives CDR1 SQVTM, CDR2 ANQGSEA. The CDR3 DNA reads TGCAGCGGGGGGGATGGGACAGGCCAAGAGACCCAGTACTTC. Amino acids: CSGGDGTGQETQYF.

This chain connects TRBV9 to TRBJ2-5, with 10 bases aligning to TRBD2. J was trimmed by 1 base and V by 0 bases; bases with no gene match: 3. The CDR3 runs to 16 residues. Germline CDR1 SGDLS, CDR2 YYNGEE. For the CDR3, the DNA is TGTGCCAGCAGCGTAGGAGTAGCGGGGGGCCAAGAGACCCAGTACTTC. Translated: CASSVGVAGGQETQYF. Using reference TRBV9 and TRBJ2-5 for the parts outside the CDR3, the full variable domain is DSGVTQTPKHLITATGQRVTLRCSPRSGDLSVYWYQQSLDQGLQFLIQYYNGEERAKGNILERFSAQQFPDLHSELNLSSLELGDSALYFCASSVGVAGGQETQYFGPGTRLLVL.

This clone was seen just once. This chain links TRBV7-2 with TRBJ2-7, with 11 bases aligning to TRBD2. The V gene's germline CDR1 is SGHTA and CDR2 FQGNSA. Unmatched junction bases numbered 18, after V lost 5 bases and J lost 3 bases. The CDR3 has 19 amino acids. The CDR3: CASSALAGADHYSYYEQYF. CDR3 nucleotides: TGTGCCAGCAGCGCACTAGCGGGGGCGGACCATTATAGTTACTACGAGCAGTACTTC.

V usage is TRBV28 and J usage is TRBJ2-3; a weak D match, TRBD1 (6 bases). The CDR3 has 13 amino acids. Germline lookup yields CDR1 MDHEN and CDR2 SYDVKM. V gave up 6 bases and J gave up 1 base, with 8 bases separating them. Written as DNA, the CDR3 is TGTGCCAGCAGGGCAGGGGGCACAGATACGCAGTATTTT. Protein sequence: CASRAGGTDTQYF.

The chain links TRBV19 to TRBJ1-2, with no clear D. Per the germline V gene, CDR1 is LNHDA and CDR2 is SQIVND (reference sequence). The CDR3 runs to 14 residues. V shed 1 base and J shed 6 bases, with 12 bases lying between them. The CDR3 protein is CASSIVLQVDGYTF. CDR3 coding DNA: TGTGCCAGTAGTATAGTTCTGCAGGTTGATGGCTACACCTTC.

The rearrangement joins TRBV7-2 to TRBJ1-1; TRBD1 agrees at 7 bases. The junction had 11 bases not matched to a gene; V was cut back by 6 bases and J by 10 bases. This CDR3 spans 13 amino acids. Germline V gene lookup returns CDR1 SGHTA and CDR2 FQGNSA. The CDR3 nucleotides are TGTGCCAGCAGTCAAACAGGGGCGTCGGGAGCTTTCTTT. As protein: CASSQTGASGAFF.

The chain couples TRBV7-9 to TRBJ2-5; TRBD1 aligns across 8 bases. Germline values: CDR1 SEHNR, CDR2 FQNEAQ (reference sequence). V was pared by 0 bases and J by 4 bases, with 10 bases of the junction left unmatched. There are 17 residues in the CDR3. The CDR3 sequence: CASSLASRGRMRETQYF. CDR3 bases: TGTGCCAGCAGCTTAGCTTCCAGGGGGCGTATGAGAGAGACCCAGTACTTC.

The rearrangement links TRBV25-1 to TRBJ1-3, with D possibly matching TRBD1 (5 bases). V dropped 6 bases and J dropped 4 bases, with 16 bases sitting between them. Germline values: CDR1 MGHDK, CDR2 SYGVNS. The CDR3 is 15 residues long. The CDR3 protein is CASRSNQGGGNTIYF. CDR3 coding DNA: TGTGCCAGCAGGTCAAACCAGGGAGGCGGAAACACCATATATTTT.

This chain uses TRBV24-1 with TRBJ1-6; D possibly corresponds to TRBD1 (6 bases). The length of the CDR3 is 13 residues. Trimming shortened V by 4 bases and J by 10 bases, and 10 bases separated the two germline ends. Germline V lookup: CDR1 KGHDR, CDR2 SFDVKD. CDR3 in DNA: TGTGCCACCAGTGACTCGGGGGGCTCACCCCTCCACTTT. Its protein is CATSDSGGSPLHF.